This T cell receptor beta chain stems from a study of T cell responses to AZD1222 COVID-19 vaccine. Broader study findings: At baseline, just a handful of AZD1222 recipients tested seropositive.

For this clone: No antigen is known for it.

Method: immunoSEQ multiplex PCR; TCRdb's copy keeps in-frame clones and lacks some. The table shows approximately 130,000 clones, with roughly 92% occurring only once. CDR3 length: 12 amino acids. Germline-derived CDR1 and CDR2 are MNHEY and SVGAGI. With 6 bases removed from V and 7 bases from J, the gap between germline ends came to 10 bases. This sequence originates from an adult who received the AZD1222 COVID-19 vaccine. Sequencing was performed on peripheral blood, taken 28 days after the second AZD1222 dose. The chain carries TRBV6-5 and TRBJ2-1; D is undetermined. CDR3 region: CASSPARNEQFF. CDR3 in DNA: TGTGCCAGCAGCCCCGCTAGGAATGAGCAGTTCTTC.